The 11 T cell receptor beta chains in this list originate from one sample, sequenced in a study of T cell changes during pregnancy in multiple sclerosis. Sequencing was performed with immunoSEQ multiplex PCR; in TCRdb, only in-frame clones are kept and a portion is missing. The table records approximately 17,000 clones, 80% to 90% of them present only once. The sequenced sample was CD8+ T cells from peripheral blood mononuclear cells, obtained in the second trimester of pregnancy. The receptors were gathered from a female donor in good health, enrolled as a control in a pregnancy study.

The chain is built from TRBV19 and TRBJ1-1, with 7 bases lining up with TRBD1. This CDR3 spans 16 amino acids. Germline values: CDR1 LNHDA, CDR2 SQIVND (reference sequence). Trimming cost V 8 bases and J 2 bases; bases outside gene matches: 14. In DNA, the CDR3 is TGTGCCAGTCTTAGTAGGGGACAGCTCTTCAACACTGAAGCTTTCTTT. This sequence encodes CASLSRGQLFNTEAFF. Based on the CDR3 plus reference TRBV19 and TRBJ1-1, the full variable domain is DGGITQSPKYLFRKEGQNVTLSCEQNLNHDAMYWYRQDPGQGLRLIYYSQIVNDFQKGDIAEGYSVSREKKESFPLTVTSAQKNPTAFYLCASLSRGQLFNTEAFFGQGTRLTVV.

The chain combines TRBV27 with TRBJ1-4, with 7 nucleotides matching TRBD1. This CDR3 has 14 residues. The germline V gene encodes CDR1 MNHEY and CDR2 SMNVEV (reference sequence). V lost 5 bases to trimming and J lost 8 bases; unmatched junction nucleotides: 8. CDR3 in amino acids: CASSLDRAAEKLFF. The CDR3 bases are TGTGCCAGCAGTCTTGACAGGGCGGCCGAAAAACTGTTTTTT.

In its sample, this clone is medium-sized. V is TRBV19 and J is TRBJ1-6; 7 positions match TRBD1. The J segment lost 7 bases and the V segment lost 6 bases, leaving 6 bases of the junction unmatched. The CDR3 is 14 amino acids. CDR1 and CDR2 (germline): LNHDA, SQIVND (reference sequence). The CDR3: CASSDREGNSPLHF. The CDR3, as DNA: TGTGCCAGTAGCGACAGGGAAGGAAATTCACCCCTCCACTTT.

The chain is built from TRBV7-2 and TRBJ2-2; possible D gene TRBD1, 5 bases. CDR1 is SGHTA and CDR2 is FQGNSA in the germline V gene. Trimming cost V 2 bases and J 5 bases, with 15 bases left between them. The CDR3 is made up of 16 amino acids. CDR3 sequence (DNA): TGTGCCAGCAGCTTATCGGGTCCAGGGCCGACCGGGGAGCTGTTTTTT. This gives the protein CASSLSGPGPTGELFF.

This chain connects TRBV5-1 to TRBJ1-1, with unresolved D. V lost 7 bases to trimming and J lost 1 base, with 11 bases between them. Germline V gene lookup returns CDR1 SGHRS and CDR2 YFSETQ. This CDR3 contains 13 residues. CDR3 protein: CASGRRENTEAFF. As DNA, the CDR3 is TGCGCCAGCGGGCGGCGGGAGAACACTGAAGCTTTCTTT.

This chain links TRBV10-3 with TRBJ2-3; D perhaps matches TRBD2 (5 bases). V shed 0 bases and J shed 0 bases, with 10 bases lying between them. Germline CDR1 and CDR2: ENHRY and SYGVKD. This CDR3 has 16 amino acids. CDR3 DNA: TGTGCCATCAGTGAGTCTCAGCGGAAAAGCACAGATACGCAGTATTTT. It specifies CAISESQRKSTDTQYF.

The chain has TRBV28 and TRBJ2-2, with a tentative D call TRBD1 (5 bases). Trimming removed 2 bases at V and 0 bases at J, with 7 bases between. The germline V gene has CDR1 MDHEN and CDR2 SYDVKM. The CDR3 spans 15 residues. The CDR3 sequence: CASSLRGTNTGELFF. The CDR3 bases are TGTGCCAGCAGTTTAAGGGGCACGAACACCGGGGAGCTGTTTTTT.

The chain recombines TRBV9 with TRBJ2-1; a weak D match, TRBD1 (6 bases). Germline lookup yields CDR1 SGDLS and CDR2 YYNGEE. The CDR3 length is 14 residues. V lost 0 bases and J 6 bases, leaving 10 bases between the germline ends. CDR3 sequence: CASSVDEGGNEQFF. CDR3 nucleotide sequence: TGTGCCAGCAGCGTAGACGAAGGGGGCAATGAGCAGTTCTTC.

The CDR3 region has the DNA TGCAGCGTTGACGCAGGACTTCGCCTGGATACGCAGTATTTT. Its protein product is CSVDAGLRLDTQYF. The chain carries TRBV29-1 and TRBJ2-3; D may be TRBD2 (5 bases). The CDR3 runs to 14 residues. Trimming shortened V by 3 bases and J by 6 bases, and 16 bases separated the two germline ends. Germline V lookup: CDR1 SQVTM, CDR2 ANQGSEA.

V and J are TRBV18 and TRBJ2-3; TRBD2 aligns across 9 bases. V lost 2 bases to trimming and J lost 4 bases; unmatched junction nucleotides: 7. Germline V lookup: CDR1 KGHSH, CDR2 LQKENI. The CDR3 consists of 16 residues. DNA of the CDR3: TGTGCCAGCTCACCATTCCCAGCGGGGGGCTCAGATACGCAGTATTTT. This gives the protein CASSPFPAGGSDTQYF. The variable domain in full, completed from reference TRBV18 and TRBJ2-3, reads NAGVMQNPRHLVRRRGQEARLRCSPMKGHSHVYWYRQLPEEGLKFMVYLQKENIIDESGMPKERFSAEFPKEGPSILRIQQVVRGDSAAYFCASSPFPAGGSDTQYFGPGTRLTVL.

The chain has TRBV7-9 and TRBJ1-1; D remains ambiguous. V was shortened by 5 bases and J by 1 base, with 8 bases between the two germline ends. The CDR3 contains 13 residues. The germline gives CDR1 SEHNR, CDR2 FQNEAQ (reference sequence). Written as DNA, the CDR3 is TGTGCCAGCAGCGAAACGGGGAACACTGAAGCTTTCTTT. Amino acid sequence: CASSETGNTEAFF.